This T cell receptor (beta chain) derives from a study of blood T cells in healthy people across ages. Healthy Russian Caucasian donors spanned ages about 6 to 90 years. It was with a sample-barcoded 5' primer and a J-beta primer mix that a second PCR of about 7 to 12 cycles was run. TCRdb re-derived calls from the 5' RACE reads in MiXCR, one entry per CDR3 protein. The sample lists 650,000 to 1,000,000 distinct CDR3 sequences; roughly 46% were seen once. The CDR3 is 13 residues long. V lost 2 bases to trimming and J lost 6 bases, with 7 bases between them. Germline assignment: CDR1 MDHEN and CDR2 SYDVKM.

Sample: blood. The sequence derives from a man of 80 years or more in good health. The chain uses TRBV28 and TRBJ2-2; no clear D gene. CDR3 amino acids: CASSLNPPGELFF. The DNA of the CDR3 is TGTGCCAGCAGTTTAAACCCTCCCGGGGAGCTGTTTTTT.